Listed below are T cell receptor beta chains from one sample, sequenced in a study of shared clonotypes between healthy human individuals. Assay: immunoSEQ multiplex PCR; the TCRdb copy retains only in-frame clones and omits some. Among some 980,000 clones, around three quarters were seen once, and the ten largest hold over 1.3%. The sample consisted of memory CD4+ T cells sorted from blood. These TCRs come from a man between 18 and 35 years old in good health. Both conserved end residues are part of each CDR3. D genes are given only for firm matches. A row's size may be missing; if present it is once, few, many or a size class.

clone_size: .; v_call: TRBV9; d_call: .; j_call: TRBJ1-1; cdr3_nt: TGTGCCAGCAGCGTAGCTCAATGGGGGGCGGCTGAAGCTTTCTTT; cdr3_aa: CASSVAQWGAAEAFF
clone_size: .; v_call: TRBV4-3; d_call: TRBD1; j_call: TRBJ1-6; cdr3_nt: TGCGCCAGCAGCCAAGCCACCGGGACAGGGAGGACCCCCCTCCACTTT; cdr3_aa: CASSQATGTGRTPLHF
clone_size: .; v_call: TRBV19; d_call: TRBD1; j_call: TRBJ1-5; cdr3_nt: TGTGCCAGTAGCAATACAGGGGATAATCAGCCCCAGCATTTT; cdr3_aa: CASSNTGDNQPQHF
clone_size: .; v_call: TRBV5-1; d_call: TRBD1; j_call: TRBJ2-1; cdr3_nt: TGCGCCAGCAGCTTGGAGGGACAGACCTACCTCAATGAGCAGTTCTTC; cdr3_aa: CASSLEGQTYLNEQFF
clone_size: .; v_call: TRBV11-2; d_call: .; j_call: TRBJ2-7; cdr3_nt: TGTGCCAGCAGTTCCGGGTCCACCCTCTACGAGCAGTACTTC; cdr3_aa: CASSSGSTLYEQYF
clone_size: .; v_call: TRBV7-2; d_call: .; j_call: TRBJ1-4; cdr3_nt: TGTGCCAGCAGCTTGGGACAAACTGCAACTAATGAAAAACTGTTTTTT; cdr3_aa: CASSLGQTATNEKLFF
clone_size: .; v_call: TRBV30; d_call: .; j_call: TRBJ1-5; cdr3_nt: TGTGCCTTCGCCTCACAGGAGAATCAGCCCCAGCATTTT; cdr3_aa: CAFASQENQPQHF
clone_size: .; v_call: TRBV9; d_call: .; j_call: TRBJ2-2; cdr3_nt: TGTGCCAGCTCCAGAAGGACTGGTTGGACCGGGGAGCTGTTTTTT; cdr3_aa: CASSRRTGWTGELFF
clone_size: .; v_call: TRBV7-2; d_call: TRBD1; j_call: TRBJ2-3; cdr3_nt: TGTGCCAGCAGCTTTAGGGGGACAGGGGCAAATACGCAGTATTTT; cdr3_aa: CASSFRGTGANTQYF
clone_size: .; v_call: TRBV7-9; d_call: TRBD2; j_call: TRBJ2-5; cdr3_nt: TGTGCCAGCAGCGCCAGACTAGCGAACCAAGAGACCCAGTACTTC; cdr3_aa: CASSARLANQETQYF
clone_size: .; v_call: TRBV27; d_call: .; j_call: TRBJ1-5; cdr3_nt: TGTGCCAGCAGTACTCCGGGACGGAGCAATCAGCCCCAGCATTTT; cdr3_aa: CASSTPGRSNQPQHF
clone_size: many; v_call: TRBV5-1; d_call: TRBD2; j_call: TRBJ2-5; cdr3_nt: TGCGCCAGCAGCCCCGGACTAGCGGGAGGTCAAGAGACCCAGTACTTC; cdr3_aa: CASSPGLAGGQETQYF
clone_size: .; v_call: TRBV15; d_call: TRBD2; j_call: TRBJ2-5; cdr3_nt: TGTGCCACCGTCAAGCGGGGGTCTCAAGAGACCCAGTACTTC; cdr3_aa: CATVKRGSQETQYF
clone_size: .; v_call: TRBV7-2; d_call: .; j_call: TRBJ2-1; cdr3_nt: TGTGCCAGCAGCTTAGTACAGTACAATGAGCAGTTCTTC; cdr3_aa: CASSLVQYNEQFF
clone_size: .; v_call: TRBV5-1; d_call: .; j_call: TRBJ1-1; cdr3_nt: TGCGCCAGCAGCTCGAGCGGAAAGAGGAACACTGAAGCTTTCTTT; cdr3_aa: CASSSSGKRNTEAFF
clone_size: .; v_call: TRBV5-6; d_call: .; j_call: TRBJ2-1; cdr3_nt: TGTGCCAGCAGCTTGCTCGCCTTGGGCCCGAATGAGCAGTTCTTC; cdr3_aa: CASSLLALGPNEQFF
clone_size: .; v_call: TRBV28; d_call: TRBD1; j_call: TRBJ2-1; cdr3_nt: TGTGCCAGCAGCCAGCTGGGACAGGGGGGAGGCAATGAGCAGTTCTTC; cdr3_aa: CASSQLGQGGGNEQFF
clone_size: .; v_call: TRBV7-7; d_call: TRBD1; j_call: TRBJ1-5; cdr3_nt: TGTGCTAGCAGCTTAATTCCGTCAGACAGGGGCCATCAGCCCCAGCATTTT; cdr3_aa: CASSLIPSDRGHQPQHF
clone_size: .; v_call: TRBV11-3; d_call: .; j_call: TRBJ1-3; cdr3_nt: TGTGCCAGCAGCCCAGGGGACTCTGGAAACACCATATATTTT; cdr3_aa: CASSPGDSGNTIYF
clone_size: .; v_call: TRBV25-1; d_call: .; j_call: TRBJ1-3; cdr3_nt: TGTGCCAGCAGCCCCCTACTGGAAGTGATCTCTGGAAACACCATATATTTT; cdr3_aa: CASSPLLEVISGNTIYF
clone_size: .; v_call: TRBV2; d_call: .; j_call: TRBJ1-3; cdr3_nt: TGTGCCAGCAGACCACAAGAGGGTTTAGGAAACACCATATATTTT; cdr3_aa: CASRPQEGLGNTIYF
clone_size: .; v_call: TRBV6-5; d_call: .; j_call: TRBJ1-1; cdr3_nt: TGTGCCAGCAGCTTCGGGGGGGCGACTTTCTTT; cdr3_aa: CASSFGGATFF
clone_size: .; v_call: TRBV5-6; d_call: .; j_call: TRBJ2-1; cdr3_nt: TGTGCCAGCAGCAGGGACTTCCAAAATGAGCAGTTCTTC; cdr3_aa: CASSRDFQNEQFF
clone_size: .; v_call: TRBV5-4; d_call: .; j_call: TRBJ2-3; cdr3_nt: TGTGCCAGCAGCTTGGTGGGGAGCACAGATACGCAGTATTTT; cdr3_aa: CASSLVGSTDTQYF
clone_size: many; v_call: TRBV2; d_call: .; j_call: TRBJ1-5; cdr3_nt: TGTGCCAGCAGTGAGGAAGGGGGGCGTCAGCCCCAGCATTTT; cdr3_aa: CASSEEGGRQPQHF
clone_size: few; v_call: TRBV7-7; d_call: TRBD2; j_call: TRBJ2-5; cdr3_nt: TGTGCTAGCAGCTGGGGGACTAGCGGGAGCGGAGAGACCCAGTACTTC; cdr3_aa: CASSWGTSGSGETQYF
clone_size: .; v_call: TRBV7-3; d_call: .; j_call: TRBJ2-3; cdr3_nt: TGTGCCAGCAGCCGCGGGACAGGCACAGATACGCAGTATTTT; cdr3_aa: CASSRGTGTDTQYF
clone_size: many; v_call: TRBV30; d_call: .; j_call: TRBJ2-2; cdr3_nt: TGTGCCTGGAGTCCCCGCGGGGATTACACCGGGGAGCTGTTTTTT; cdr3_aa: CAWSPRGDYTGELFF
clone_size: .; v_call: TRBV6-1; d_call: .; j_call: TRBJ2-3; cdr3_nt: TGTGCCAGCAGTGTTATGTTAGCCACAGATACGCAGTATTTT; cdr3_aa: CASSVMLATDTQYF
clone_size: .; v_call: TRBV28; d_call: .; j_call: TRBJ2-7; cdr3_nt: TGTGCCAGCAGTCTAGGGGTCGAGCAGTACTTC; cdr3_aa: CASSLGVEQYF
clone_size: .; v_call: TRBV15; d_call: TRBD2; j_call: TRBJ2-1; cdr3_nt: TGTGCCACCAGCCCTCTGAAGGGGGGTGGGACTAGCGGGGACTACAATGAGCAGTTCTTC; cdr3_aa: CATSPLKGGGTSGDYNEQFF
clone_size: .; v_call: TRBV5-4; d_call: TRBD2; j_call: TRBJ2-7; cdr3_nt: TGTGCCAGCACCTGGACTAGCGGGGGAAATAGCGAGCAGTACTTC; cdr3_aa: CASTWTSGGNSEQYF
clone_size: .; v_call: TRBV2; d_call: .; j_call: TRBJ2-3; cdr3_nt: TGTGCCAGCACGCTGGCCAGCACAGATACGCAGTATTTT; cdr3_aa: CASTLASTDTQYF
clone_size: .; v_call: TRBV2; d_call: TRBD1; j_call: TRBJ2-4; cdr3_nt: TGTGCCAGCACCCCAAGGGTAGGGGACAGAAACCCTGGGTACTTC; cdr3_aa: CASTPRVGDRNPGYF
clone_size: .; v_call: TRBV7-2; d_call: .; j_call: TRBJ2-7; cdr3_nt: TGTGCCAGCAGCTTAGTACTAGCTTCCGGCGAGCAGTACTTC; cdr3_aa: CASSLVLASGEQYF
clone_size: .; v_call: TRBV19; d_call: .; j_call: TRBJ2-7; cdr3_nt: TGTGCCAGTAGTATTGTTCTAGCACCTAGGAGCTCCTACGAGCAGTACTTC; cdr3_aa: CASSIVLAPRSSYEQYF
clone_size: .; v_call: TRBV11-2; d_call: TRBD1; j_call: TRBJ1-3; cdr3_nt: TGTGCCAGCAGCGTACAGGGGGCGTCAAACACCATATATTTT; cdr3_aa: CASSVQGASNTIYF